The rows below give T cell receptor beta chains drawn from one sample of a study of T cells in Graves' hyperthyroidism and ophthalmopathy. TCRdb reprocessed the multiplex PCR reads with MiXCR, giving one entry per CDR3 protein. The sample lists hundreds of thousands of distinct CDR3 sequences; roughly 40% were seen once. The sequenced sample consisted of blood. These receptors all come from a man in his late teens or twenties with Graves' hyperthyroidism. Each CDR3 is given with its conserved first and last residue. D genes are given only for firm matches.

>TRBV4-1|TRBJ2-2|-
CASSPVGHTGELFF
>TRBV10-1|TRBJ2-7|-
CASSQGPGRRGEQYF
>TRBV19|TRBJ1-1|-
CASSTRGTEAFF
>TRBV11-2|TRBJ2-7|TRBD1
CASSPPNRGARDEQYF
>TRBV25-1|TRBJ1-2|-
CASSEAGGSYGYTF
>TRBV5-4|TRBJ2-2|-
CASSFYQGIYTGELFF
>TRBV7-9|TRBJ2-2|-
CASTVWGLRYTGELFF
>TRBV19|TRBJ2-6|-
CASSSQQKGSSGANVLTF
>TRBV20-1|TRBJ2-5|TRBD1
CSMDRGGEETQYF
>TRBV29-1|TRBJ1-2|-
CSVDGEGYGYTF